These 30 T cell receptor beta chains were sequenced from one sample in a study of blood T cell repertoires in COVID-19. The protocol was immunoSEQ multiplex PCR, while the TCRdb copy is restricted to in-frame clones and leaves out a portion. The repertoire consists of 150,000 to 200,000 clones, with about 86% occurring once and the leading ten covering approximately 2.5%. The sequenced sample was peripheral blood. The receptor source for this set is a human donor with acute or convalescent COVID-19. The donor label of this sample is uncertain.

The DNA for the CDR3 is TGTGCCAGCAGTGAGCTAAGCGGGAGCACCGGGGAGCTGTTTTTT. Protein sequence: CASSELSGSTGELFF. The chain recombines TRBV2 with TRBJ2-2, with 8 positions matching TRBD2. V lost 3 bases to trimming and J lost 4 bases; unmatched junction nucleotides: 4. From germline, CDR1 is SNHLY and CDR2 FYNNEI. The CDR3 runs 15 residues.

The chain employs TRBV5-6 and TRBJ1-6; unclear D gene. The CDR3 extends over 15 amino acids. Looked up from germline, CDR1 is SGHDT and CDR2 is YYEEEE. The V end lost 1 base, the J end lost 8 bases, and 13 bases lay between the germline ends. The CDR3 DNA is TGTGCCAGCAGCTTGCTCAGCGCGGGTGATTCACCCCTCCACTTT. It codes for CASSLLSAGDSPLHF.

CDR3 in amino acids: CASSWTADQPQHF. CDR3 sequence (DNA): TGTGCCAGCAGCTGGACAGCGGACCAGCCCCAGCATTTT. The chain has TRBV6-5 and TRBJ1-5; D may be TRBD1 (6 bases). The CDR3 runs to 13 residues. Germline values: CDR1 MNHEY, CDR2 SVGAGI. V lost 6 bases to trimming and J lost 7 bases, with 13 bases between them.

In DNA form, the CDR3 reads TGTGCCAGCAGTGAGGTAGGACAGGGGTCCTCTAATGAGCAGTTCTTC. This translates into CASSEVGQGSSNEQFF. The V call is TRBV5-8, the J call TRBJ2-1; the match to TRBD1 covers 9 bases. The V and J ends lost 5 bases and 7 bases, in that order; junction bases with no gene match: 13. Germline V lookup: CDR1 SGHTS, CDR2 YDEGEE. CDR3 length equals 16 residues.

The V gene is TRBV7-8, the J gene TRBJ1-6; D call uncertain. The CDR3 is 14 amino acids. The V and J ends lost 7 bases and 7 bases respectively, with 14 bases between them. Looked up from germline, CDR1 is SGHVS and CDR2 is FQNEAQ. The CDR3 loop reads CASTAGSKNSPLHF. The CDR3 region has the DNA TGTGCCAGCACCGCCGGGTCAAAAAATTCACCCCTCCACTTT.

V and J are TRBV19 and TRBJ2-1, with 9 bases matching TRBD2. V was clipped by 5 bases and J by 4 bases; unmatched bases: 6. CDR1 LNHDA and CDR2 SQIVND come from the germline V gene (reference sequence). This CDR3 contains 15 residues. This CDR3 is CASSRGLALYNEQFF. Written as DNA, the CDR3 is TGTGCCAGTAGTCGAGGACTAGCGTTATACAATGAGCAGTTCTTC.

V gene TRBV6-6 combines with J gene TRBJ2-5, with D tentatively TRBD1 (6 bases). The CDR3 has 15 residues. Trimming took 7 bases from V and 5 from J, leaving 20 bases between them. Germline lookup yields CDR1 MNHNY and CDR2 SVGAGI (reference sequence). CDR3 DNA sequence: TGTGCCAGCATGACCGGCAGGGGACGAGGGGAGACCCAGTACTTC. Its translation: CASMTGRGRGETQYF.

The V call is TRBV30, the J call TRBJ1-4; 7 nucleotides agree with TRBD1. V was pared by 7 bases and J by 2 bases, with 13 bases of the junction left unmatched. The CDR3 consists of 16 residues. Germline values: CDR1 GTSNPN, CDR2 SVGIG (reference sequence). The CDR3 DNA reads as TGTGCCTCCCGATGGGCAGGGGGTCCGACTAATGAAAAACTGTTTTTT. This encodes CASRWAGGPTNEKLFF. The full variable domain, with the rest looked up from reference TRBV30 and TRBJ1-4, is SQTIHQWPATLVQPVGSPLSLECTVEGTSNPNLYWYRQAAGRGLQLLFYSVGIGQISSEVPQNLSASRPQDRQFILSSKKLLLSDSGFYLCASRWAGGPTNEKLFFGSGTQLSVL.

CDR3 amino acids: CATSGPAGGYNEQFF. Here the CDR3 DNA reads TGTGCCACCAGCGGACCAGCGGGAGGGTACAATGAGCAGTTCTTC. This chain connects TRBV15 to TRBJ2-1; 10 nucleotides line up with TRBD2. Germline loops: CDR1 LNHNV, CDR2 YYDKDF (reference sequence). The trim removed 5 bases at V and 4 bases at J, leaving 5 bases unmatched. The CDR3 consists of 15 residues.

V gene TRBV5-1 combines with J gene TRBJ2-6; D unclear. Trimming cost V 2 bases and J 0 bases, with 9 bases left between them. From germline, CDR1 is SGHRS and CDR2 YFSETQ. CDR3 length: 16 amino acids. The CDR3 region has the DNA TGCGCCAGCAGCTTTTGGGCCAGCTCTGGGGCCAACGTCCTGACTTTC. It translates to CASSFWASSGANVLTF.

Of note for this clone: The identical CDR3 is also encoded by other nucleotide sequences in the sample. This chain links TRBV9 with TRBJ1-5; 12 positions match TRBD1. Trimming removed 2 bases from V and 5 bases from J; junction bases left unmatched: 2. The CDR3 consists of 15 residues. Germline CDR1 and CDR2: SGDLS and YYNGEE. CDR3 in amino acids: CASSVGTGGDQPQHF. The CDR3 DNA follows: TGTGCCAGCAGCGTCGGGACAGGGGGCGATCAGCCCCAGCATTTT.

This clone was observed a handful of times. The rearrangement links TRBV5-5 to TRBJ2-3; 7 nucleotides agree with TRBD2. This CDR3 has 14 residues. The germline gives CDR1 SGHKS, CDR2 YYEKEE (reference sequence). Trimming removed 4 bases from V and 2 bases from J; junction bases left unmatched: 4. As DNA, the CDR3 is TGTGCCAGCAGCCGAAGCGGGGACACAGATACGCAGTATTTT. Translated, it gives CASSRSGDTDTQYF.

V and J are TRBV18 and TRBJ2-5, with a possible D match to TRBD2 (6 bases). In germline, CDR1 is KGHSH, CDR2 LQKENI. The CDR3 length is 14 residues. V was clipped by 3 bases and J by 2 bases, with 10 bases between them. CDR3 residues: CASSPPTRQETQYF. The CDR3 bases are TGTGCCAGCTCACCCCCGACTAGACAAGAGACCCAGTACTTC.

V is TRBV4-2 and J is TRBJ2-7, with 14 bases matching TRBD2. Losses at the gene ends were 0 bases for V and 3 bases for J; bases not matched to a gene: 7. The CDR3 totals 18 residues. Germline V CDR1 and CDR2: LGHNA, YNFKEQ. CDR3 nucleotides: TGTGCCAGCAGCCAAGAGGGGACTAGCGGGAGCGTTAACTACGAGCAGTACTTC. It encodes CASSQEGTSGSVNYEQYF.

The J gene is TRBJ1-1, the V gene TRBV6-5; D perhaps matches TRBD1 (6 bases). The CDR3 spans 14 residues. Germline CDR1 and CDR2: MNHEY and SVGAGI. V lost 7 bases and J 3 bases, leaving 15 bases between the germline ends. The CDR3 region is CASNRGGGYTEAFF. CDR3 sequence (DNA): TGTGCCAGCAACCGAGGGGGGGGGTACACTGAAGCTTTCTTT.

The gene calls are TRBV5-1 and TRBJ1-1; weak D call: TRBD1 (5 bases). Trimming removed 4 bases at V and 3 bases at J, with 7 bases between. The CDR3 contains 12 residues. Germline assignment: CDR1 SGHRS and CDR2 YFSETQ. In DNA form, the CDR3 reads TGCGCCAGCAGCGGGGGGGACACTGAAGCTTTCTTT. Translation gives CASSGGDTEAFF.

In the case of this clone: This same CDR3 is encoded by further DNA sequences in the sample. The V gene is TRBV5-1, the J gene TRBJ2-5, with D possibly matching TRBD2 (7 bases). Per the germline V gene, CDR1 is SGHRS and CDR2 is YFSETQ. V was clipped by 2 bases and J by 3 bases, with 11 bases between them. The CDR3 has 14 amino acids. CDR3 coding DNA: TGCGCCAGCAGCTTAGGGGGGGGCGAAGAGACCCAGTACTTC. This sequence encodes CASSLGGGEETQYF.

The chain is built from TRBV12-3 or TRBV12-4 and TRBJ1-5; no reliable D call. Trimming shortened V by 1 base and J by 4 bases, and 5 bases separated the two germline ends. The CDR3 runs 13 residues. CDR3 in amino acids: CASSLDGNQPQHF. The CDR3 DNA reads as TGTGCCAGCAGTTTAGACGGTAATCAGCCCCAGCATTTT.

The chain is built from TRBV28 and TRBJ2-7; D is ambiguous. Germline V gene lookup returns CDR1 MDHEN and CDR2 SYDVKM. The CDR3 has 15 amino acids. The ends were cut back, 2 bases at V and 8 bases at J, with 19 bases in the middle. CDR3 nucleotides: TGTGCCAGCAGTTTACGGTCAAGAGGTCCACGAAAGCAGTACTTC. It is translated as CASSLRSRGPRKQYF.

The chain couples TRBV2 to TRBJ1-2, with 8 positions matching TRBD1. J gave up 8 bases and V 4 bases, and 6 bases lay outside the gene matches. Germline V gives CDR1 SNHLY, CDR2 FYNNEI. The length of the CDR3 is 13 residues. This chain's CDR3 is CASSARGLFGYTF. In DNA, the CDR3 is TGTGCCAGCAGTGCCAGGGGGCTGTTCGGCTACACCTTC. Together with reference TRBV2 and TRBJ1-2, the CDR3 gives the full variable domain: EPEVTQTPSHQVTQMGQEVILRCVPISNHLYFYWYRQILGQKVEFLVSFYNNEISEKSEIFDDQFSVERPDGSNFTLKIRSTKLEDSAMYFCASSARGLFGYTFGSGTRLTVV.

This chain connects TRBV27 to TRBJ2-3; 12 bases agree with TRBD2. Germline CDR1 MNHEY, CDR2 SMNVEV (reference sequence). CDR3 length: 15 amino acids. The V segment lost 5 bases and the J segment 5 bases; nucleotides outside the gene matches: 5. CDR3 amino acids: CASSTRLAGEDTQYF. CDR3 nucleotides: TGTGCCAGCAGTACCCGACTAGCGGGGGAAGATACGCAGTATTTT.

This chain links TRBV11-2 with TRBJ2-3; TRBD2 matches 9 bases. The V gene end was trimmed by 2 bases and the J gene end by 5 bases; junction bases not matched to a gene: 8. The CDR3 is made up of 16 amino acids. Per germline, CDR1 SGHAT and CDR2 FQNNGV. In DNA form, the CDR3 reads TGTGCCAGCAGCTTAAGGGGCGGGGGGGCTAAAGATACGCAGTATTTT. Encoded protein: CASSLRGGGAKDTQYF. Based on the CDR3 plus reference TRBV11-2 and TRBJ2-3, the full variable domain is EAGVAQSPRYKIIEKRQSVAFWCNPISGHATLYWYQQILGQGPKLLIQFQNNGVVDDSQLPKDRFSAERLKGVDSTLKIQPAKLEDSAVYLCASSLRGGGAKDTQYFGPGTRLTVL.

The V gene is TRBV4-2, the J gene TRBJ2-1; perhaps TRBD1 as D (6 bases). CDR1 is LGHNA and CDR2 is YNFKEQ in the germline V gene. Trimming left V 4 bases short and J 4 bases short, with 8 bases between. The CDR3 is made up of 13 amino acids. The CDR3 spells CASSRDRYNEQFF. The CDR3 DNA reads as TGTGCCAGCAGCCGCGACAGGTACAATGAGCAGTTCTTC.

This clone was seen a handful of times. Different DNA sequences within this sample yield the same CDR3. The rearrangement joins TRBV19 to TRBJ1-5; TRBD1 matches at 7 bases. J gave up 2 bases and V 5 bases, and 0 bases lay outside the gene matches. CDR3 size: 13 residues. Germline CDR1 reads LNHDA; CDR2 reads SQIVND (reference sequence). DNA of the CDR3: TGTGCCAGTAGTGACAGGGGCAATCAGCCCCAGCATTTT. It translates to CASSDRGNQPQHF.

The rearrangement links TRBV15 to TRBJ2-1, with 10 nucleotides matching TRBD1. The J segment lost 4 bases and the V segment lost 0 bases, leaving 12 bases of the junction unmatched. Germline V gene data show CDR1 as LNHNV and CDR2 as YYDKDF (reference sequence). The CDR3 runs to 19 residues. CDR3 DNA: TGTGCCACCAGCAGAGATCTCATACCGGGACAGGGGTTTTACAATGAGCAGTTCTTC. Amino acid sequence: CATSRDLIPGQGFYNEQFF.

The chain couples TRBV7-6 to TRBJ2-6, with D possibly being TRBD2 (6 bases). From germline, CDR1 is SGHVS and CDR2 FNYEAQ. V dropped 5 bases and J dropped 4 bases, with 12 bases sitting between them. The CDR3 contains 15 residues. CDR3 residues: CASSRGGIGANVLTF. As DNA, the CDR3 is TGTGCCAGCAGCCGTGGAGGGATCGGGGCCAACGTCCTGACTTTC.

About this clone: The sample holds other DNA sequences that translate to the same CDR3. The V call is TRBV19, the J call TRBJ2-2; D not certain. The CDR3 is 14 residues long. Trimming took off 6 bases at V and 6 bases at J, with 14 bases between the two ends. Looked up from germline, CDR1 is LNHDA and CDR2 is SQIVND (reference sequence). The CDR3: CASSRRGLAGELFF. The CDR3 coding sequence is TGTGCCAGTAGCCGCCGTGGCCTGGCCGGGGAGCTGTTTTTT.

This clone was counted a single time. The rearrangement uses TRBV19 and TRBJ2-7; D remains ambiguous. V was pared by 6 bases and J by 6 bases, with 9 bases between. Germline assignment: CDR1 LNHDA and CDR2 SQIVND (reference sequence). The CDR3 spans 11 residues. DNA of the CDR3: TGTGCCAGTAGGCGAGGTCGCGAGCAGTACTTC. Its protein is CASRRGREQYF.

Concerning this clone itself: Relative to the germline gene, one junction end is altered; a read error may explain this. V gene TRBV5-8 combines with J gene TRBJ2-3; possibly TRBD1 or TRBD2 for D (5 bases each). CDR3 length: 15 amino acids. CDR1 is SGHTS, CDR2 YDEGEE, per germline. CDR3: CASRLGRGSTDTQYF. Here the CDR3 DNA reads TGTGCCAGCAGGTTGGGACGCGGTAGCACAGATACGCAGTATTTT.

V gene TRBV5-1 combines with J gene TRBJ2-3, with 8 bases matching TRBD1. The CDR3 length is 15 residues. V lost 0 bases and J lost 6; bases outside the gene matches: 6. CDR1 is SGHRS, CDR2 YFSETQ, per germline. The CDR3 coding sequence is TGCGCCAGCAGCTTGGATGGACAGGGTTACGATACGCAGTATTTT. This encodes CASSLDGQGYDTQYF.